This T cell receptor (beta chain) derives from a study of graft-versus-host responses after intestinal transplantation (dated by TCRdb to 2020 to 2022). Study-level background: Recipients received multivisceral, liver-intestinal, or isolated intestinal transplants. To identify alloreactive clones, pre-transplant mixed lymphocyte reaction products were sequenced and then compared with unstimulated pre-transplant donor and recipient T cells. Anti-thymocyte globulin induction was given to all recipients, followed by maintenance tacrolimus and steroids for about 3 years. A cohort of roughly 25 intestinal transplant recipients, including one retransplant, was enrolled, and a few patients lacking pretransplant specimens were excluded. Rather than going through the commercial service, samples from a few later patients were sequenced in-house on an Illumina MiSeq and processed with MiXCR. Donor T cell macrochimerism was defined as a peak of at least 4% donor T cells among recipient peripheral blood mononuclear cells. Bulk TCR-beta CDR3 sequencing was used to track graft-versus-host and host-versus-graft alloreactive T cell clones in the graft, circulation and bone marrow after intestinal transplantation. The paper's findings and limits, for the study overall: Early after transplant, declines in HvG clones were associated with peak levels of circulating GvH clones. GvH clones were detected in recipient bone marrow, and some appeared earlier in ileal mucosa or blood, consistent with an intestinal mucosal origin. In the allografts of patients with donor T cell macrochimerism, GvH to HvG T cell clonal ratios were high. The conclusions were limited by the relatively low number and heterogeneity of the intestinal transplant patients.

The method behind the library was the immunoSEQ multiplex PCR assay. For most patients, genomic DNA was isolated using the Qiagen DNeasy Blood and Tissue Kit and was shipped frozen to Adaptive Biotechnologies for TCR sequencing. Adaptive Biotechnologies carried out high-throughput TCR-beta CDR3 sequencing of genomic DNA for most patients. The authors' analysis ran thus. Adaptive's ImmunoSEQ software supplied the TCR sequencing data for 18 patients, while MiXCR and VDJtools were used to process a few other patients. CD4 versus CD8 sorting errors were corrected by removing sequences found in both subsets at a frequency ratio below 5:1. Because the origin of CDR3 nucleotide sequences shared between donor and recipient could not be assigned, those sequences were removed. To count as alloreactive, a clone needed at least 2-fold expansion over unstimulated cells and a minimum CFSE-low frequency of 0.002% (template counts) or 0.001% (read counts). Clones detected in sequenced pre-transplant spleen, lymph node, or MLR CFSE-low populations of the donor or recipient were defined as mappable. The cumulative frequency of alloreactive clones was calculated as a percentage of all sequences, weighted by copy number. The clones in this table, taken by TCRdb from immuneACCESS, are in-frame only. Not every clone is retained; where verified, under half of the shortfall comes from an unresolved V gene, and the cause of the rest is unknown. V and J calls plus clone size are reproduced from that table; the DNA served to infer D and trimming. The sample yields about 50,000 clones; over 90% were counted once. The ten top clones hold more than 2% of the sample.

V lost 1 base and J lost 3 bases, and the count of bases not matched to a germline gene is 7. The germline V gene (reference sequence) sets CDR1 to LNHNV and CDR2 to YYDKDF. From cysteine to phenylalanine, the CDR3 is 16 amino acids long. The entry retains the CDR3 DNA only, 48 bases that are in frame from base 1. The time point label, as the study defines it: cells obtained before transplantation from donor or recipient. CD3+CD4+ and CD3+CD8+ populations were FACS-sorted from unstimulated pre-transplant donor and recipient cells taken from spleen or lymph nodes. Notes on this clone: Its antigen remains undetermined. No base-level quality is on record; no much larger clone is a single base apart.

The source material was unstimulated CD4+ T cells sorted from spleen or lymph node cells, sampled before transplant. This sequence uses TRBV15 and TRBJ2-3; the junction holds 7 bases that match TRBD1. The clonotype originates from a human donor who was the organ donor for an intestinal transplant. The encoded CDR3 is CATSRATGYTTDTQYF. Read as DNA, the sequence is TGTGCCACCAGCAGAGCGACAGGGTATACAACAGATACGCAGTATTTT.